This entry concerns a single T cell receptor beta chain. The sample belongs to a study of blood T cell repertoires in COVID-19. The V gene lost 6 bases and the J gene lost 0 bases, with 20 bases spanning the gap. The CDR3 has 17 amino acids. The germline V gene encodes CDR1 WNHNN and CDR2 SYGVQD (reference sequence). Repertoires were generated with immunoSEQ multiplex PCR, while TCRdb's copy carries only in-frame clones and drops some. The table shows some 390,000 clones, with 75% to 90% occurring only once. The TCR comes from a man aged 25 to 40 who had recovered from COVID-19. The chain joins TRBV10-1 to TRBJ1-2, with D possibly TRBD1 on 6 matching bases. Specimen: PBMCs or T cells enriched from blood (not recorded which). The CDR3 sequence is CASRRPGHKAPNYGYTF. DNA of the CDR3: TGCGCCAGCAGGAGGCCGGGACACAAGGCCCCTAACTATGGCTACACCTTC.